Listed here is a single T cell receptor (beta chain). What it binds is not known. Sorting of CD4+ naive, central memory, regulatory and stem cell-like memory cells was performed via CD45RO/CCR7/CD25/CD127/CD95/CD27. The record originates from a study of beta chain features in type 1 diabetes. The study, taken as a whole, reports: PCR, the amplification step, might favor shorter templates, equally in patients and controls. The naive, central memory and Treg TCRB repertoires looked more alike in patients than they did in healthy donors. There was a moderate but significant shortening of TCRB CDR3s in all four CD4+ subsets of Type 1 diabetes patients.

cDNA synthesis used the whole RNA isolate, giving expressed TCRB sequences. The table came from immunoSEQ multiplex PCR; TCRdb's copy has only in-frame clones and leaves some out. Among 200,000 to 250,000 clones listed, around 9.6% were seen once. Germline trimming cut 4 bases from V and 4 bases from J; bases unmatched to any gene: 7. Germline CDR1 reads SGHAT; CDR2 reads FQNNGV. The CDR3 totals 15 residues. This TCR was sampled from a young woman in good health. The gene calls are TRBV11-2 and TRBJ2-1, with TRBD2 identical over 7 bases. The material sequenced was naive CD4+ T cells from blood. The CDR3 sequence: CASSSGLRGYNEQFF. The CDR3 coding sequence is TGTGCCAGCAGCTCGGGACTACGTGGATACAATGAGCAGTTCTTC.